In its sample, the clone carrying this T cell receptor beta chain was seen a few times. The antigen remains undetermined. The CDR3 runs 14 residues. Trimming pared 5 bases from V and 6 bases from J, leaving 13 bases between. Germline V CDR1 and CDR2: SGHVS, FQNEAQ. These data belong to a study of T cell repertoires in cytomegalovirus infection. MiXCR, applied by TCRdb to the reads, yields one record per CDR3 protein. Among about 570,000 distinct CDR3 sequences, approximately 40% were seen once, and the ten largest hold roughly 50%. The material was cultured PBMCs, obtained from culture after CMV antigen stimulation. The chain joins TRBV7-8 to TRBJ2-2; D may be TRBD2 (6 bases). This TCR was sampled from a human donor in good health (CMV status not recorded). Some clones in this sample may be carry-over from other donors' samples. CDR3 residues: CASSPTSRAGELFF. CDR3 coding DNA: TGTGCCAGCAGCCCTACTAGCCGGGCCGGGGAGCTGTTTTTT.